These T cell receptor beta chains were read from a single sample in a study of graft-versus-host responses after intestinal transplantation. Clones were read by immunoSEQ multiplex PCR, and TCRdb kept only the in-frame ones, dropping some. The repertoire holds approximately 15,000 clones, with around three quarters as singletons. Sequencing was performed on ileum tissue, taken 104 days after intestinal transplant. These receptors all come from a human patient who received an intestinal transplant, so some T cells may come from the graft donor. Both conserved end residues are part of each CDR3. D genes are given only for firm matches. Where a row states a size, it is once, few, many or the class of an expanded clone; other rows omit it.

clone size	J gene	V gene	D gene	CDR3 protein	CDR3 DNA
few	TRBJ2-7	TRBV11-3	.	CASSTRDGRYEQYF	TGTGCCAGCAGCACTAGGGACGGACGCTACGAGCAGTACTTC
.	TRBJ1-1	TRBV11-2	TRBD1	CASSPRQGRNTEAFF	TGTGCCAGCAGCCCGAGACAGGGGAGGAACACTGAAGCTTTCTTT
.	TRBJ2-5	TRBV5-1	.	CASSVWRSGETQYF	TGCGCCAGCAGCGTCTGGCGGTCGGGAGAGACCCAGTACTTC
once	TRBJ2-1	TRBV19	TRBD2	CASEIGTSGFNEQFF	TGTGCCAGTGAAATCGGGACTAGCGGATTCAATGAGCAGTTCTTC
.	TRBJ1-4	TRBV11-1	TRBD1	CASSLYPGGGSEKLFF	TGTGCCAGCAGCTTATACCCAGGGGGCGGGAGTGAAAAACTGTTTTTT
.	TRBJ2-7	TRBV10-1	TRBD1	CASIITGGRYEQYF	TGCGCCAGCATCATAACAGGGGGCCGCTACGAGCAGTACTTC
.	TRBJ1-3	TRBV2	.	CASSEGNTIYF	TGTGCCAGCAGTGAAGGGAACACCATATATTTT
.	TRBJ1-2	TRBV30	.	CAWSGAGPDRYGYTF	TGTGCCTGGAGTGGGGCAGGACCAGACCGGTATGGCTACACCTTC
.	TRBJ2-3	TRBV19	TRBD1	CASSIGGQGARDTQYF	TGTGCCAGTAGTATTGGGGGACAGGGGGCGCGGGATACGCAGTATTTT
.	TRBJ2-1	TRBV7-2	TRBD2	CASSFGRASYNEQFF	TGTGCCAGCAGCTTCGGGAGGGCCTCCTACAATGAGCAGTTCTTC
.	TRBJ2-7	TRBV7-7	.	CASSLEAAGTAEQYF	TGTGCCAGCAGCTTAGAGGCGGCAGGGACGGCCGAGCAGTACTTC
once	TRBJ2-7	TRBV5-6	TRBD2	CASRPGRGAYEQYF	TGTGCCAGCCGCCCCGGGAGGGGAGCCTACGAGCAGTACTTC
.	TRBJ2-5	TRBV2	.	CASSEREQIETQYF	TGTGCCAGCAGTGAAAGGGAACAGATCGAGACCCAGTACTTC
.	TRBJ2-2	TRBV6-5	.	CASSYGENTGELFF	TGTGCCAGCAGTTATGGGGAGAACACCGGGGAGCTGTTTTTT
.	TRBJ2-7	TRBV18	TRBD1	CASSPGTVLYEQYF	TGTGCCAGCTCACCAGGGACAGTTCTATACGAGCAGTACTTC
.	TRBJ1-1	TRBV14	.	CASSLGVPGRAEAFF	TGTGCCAGCAGCCTAGGCGTTCCAGGGAGGGCTGAAGCTTTCTTT
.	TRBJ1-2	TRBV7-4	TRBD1	CASSSGQGRNYGYTF	TGTGCCAGCAGCTCCGGACAGGGAAGAAACTATGGCTACACCTTC
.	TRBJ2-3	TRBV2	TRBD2	CASSGDGRPDTQYF	TGTGCCAGCAGTGGAGACGGGAGGCCAGATACGCAGTATTTT
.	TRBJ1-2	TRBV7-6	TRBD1	CASSRLGTGGYGYTF	TGTGCCAGCAGCCGGTTGGGGACAGGCGGCTATGGCTACACCTTC
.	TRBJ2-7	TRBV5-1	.	CASSLGKLTYEQYF	TGCGCCAGCAGCTTGGGCAAATTAACCTACGAGCAGTACTTC
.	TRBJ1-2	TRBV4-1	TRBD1	CASSPDRAKGYTF	TGCGCCAGCAGCCCCGACAGGGCGAAGGGCTACACCTTC
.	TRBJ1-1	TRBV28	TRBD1	CASRRGPGNTEAFF	TGTGCCAGTCGGAGGGGGCCAGGGAACACTGAAGCTTTCTTT
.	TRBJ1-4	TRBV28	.	CASHTTAGVLEEKLFF	TGTGCCAGCCACACCACCGCAGGGGTCCTAGAAGAAAAACTGTTTTTT
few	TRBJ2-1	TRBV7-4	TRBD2	CASSFATSGSSNEQFF	TGTGCCAGCAGCTTCGCGACTAGCGGGAGCTCAAATGAGCAGTTCTTC
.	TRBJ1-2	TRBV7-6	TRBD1	CASSLAAGTGGYTF	TGTGCCAGCAGCTTAGCTGCGGGGACAGGAGGCTACACCTTC
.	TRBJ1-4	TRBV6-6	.	CATRAPAVLGKLFF	TGTGCCACCCGCGCACCCGCTGTTCTGGGAAAACTGTTTTTT